This section outlines one T cell receptor beta chain sequence together with its context. No antigen is known for it. The sample belongs to a study of T cells in tuberculosis. Across the whole study: T cells were selected with CD1B tetramers loaded with glucose monomycolate.

The V gene lost 5 bases and the J gene lost 4 bases, with 11 bases spanning the gap. This CDR3 contains 13 residues. CDR1 MNHEY and CDR2 SMNVEV come from the germline V gene (reference sequence). Regarding time point: new active TB diagnosis, blood taken before or within 7 days of starting treatment. The method was immunoSEQ multiplex PCR; TCRdb's version includes in-frame clones alone and lacks a portion of them. This sample has about 34,000 clones, with more than 85% found just once. Findings of the study overall: GEM motif frequencies gave over 55% accuracy; the GMM repertoire gave about 86%.

This clonotype was obtained from an adult with tuberculosis. Sequences were derived from PBMCs, sampled at tuberculosis diagnosis. V is TRBV27 and J is TRBJ1-1, with D tentatively TRBD1 (6 bases). The CDR3 spells CASSTQGSTEAFF. The CDR3 coding sequence is TGTGCCAGCAGTACACAGGGCTCCACTGAAGCTTTCTTT.